The 30 T cell receptor beta chains given below trace back to one sample, sequenced in a study of blood T cell repertoires in COVID-19. Produced via immunoSEQ multiplex PCR; TCRdb's table is partial and in-frame only. Of approximately 180,000 clones in the sample, around nine tenths were seen once. The sample comprised peripheral blood. The receptors originated from a man in his forties or fifties with acute or convalescent COVID-19.

This clone turned up a few times. The chain is built from TRBV7-8 and TRBJ1-1; D gene uncertain. The CDR3 loop spans 13 amino acids. Germline V lookup: CDR1 SGHVS, CDR2 FQNEAQ. Trimming took off 3 bases at V and 3 bases at J, with 8 bases between the two ends. This CDR3 is CASSFQEHTEAFF. DNA of the CDR3: TGTGCCAGCAGCTTCCAGGAACACACTGAAGCTTTCTTT. Full variable domain (remainder filled in from reference TRBV7-8 and TRBJ1-1): GAGVSQSPRYKVAKRGQDVALRCDPISGHVSLFWYQQALGQGPEFLTYFQNEAQLDKSGLPSDRFFAERPEGSVSTLKIQRTQQEDSAVYLCASSFQEHTEAFFGQGTRLTVV.

The gene calls are TRBV6-2 or TRBV6-3 and TRBJ2-7; perhaps TRBD1 as D (6 bases). Germline CDR1 reads MNHEY; CDR2 reads SVGEGT. This CDR3 spans 13 amino acids. The germline V and J ends were trimmed by 5 bases and 3 bases, with 11 bases remaining between them. The CDR3 coding sequence is TGTGCCAGCAGTCGGACAGAGGACTACGAGCAGTACGTC. It codes for CASSRTEDYEQYV.

The chain has TRBV27 and TRBJ1-1; D possibly corresponds to TRBD1 (6 bases). The CDR3 length is 16 residues. Germline V gene lookup returns CDR1 MNHEY and CDR2 SMNVEV (reference sequence). Trimming took off 4 bases at V and 3 bases at J, with 18 bases between the two ends. CDR3 protein: CASSSIVGGPDTEAFF. DNA for the CDR3: TGTGCCAGCAGTTCTATCGTCGGGGGGCCGGACACTGAAGCTTTCTTT.

The chain has TRBV5-1 and TRBJ1-3; 8 nucleotides align to TRBD1. This CDR3 is built from 19 residues. The V segment lost 0 bases and the J segment 0 bases; nucleotides outside the gene matches: 11. The germline V gene encodes CDR1 SGHRS and CDR2 YFSETQ. The CDR3 spells CASSLGPQGARASGNTIYF. The CDR3 nucleotides read TGCGCCAGCAGCTTGGGGCCGCAGGGGGCGCGGGCCTCTGGAAACACCATATATTTT.

J is TRBJ2-7 and V is TRBV10-2; TRBD1 matches 10 bases. The V segment lost 3 bases and the J segment 5 bases; nucleotides outside the gene matches: 10. Germline V gene sequence: CDR1 WSHSY, CDR2 SAAADI. The CDR3 is 16 residues long. This CDR3 is CASSDPTETGGHEQYF. Written as DNA, the CDR3 is TGCGCCAGCAGTGACCCCACTGAGACAGGGGGCCACGAGCAGTACTTC.

This sequence joins TRBV4-3 and TRBJ1-1; no clear D. The germline gives CDR1 LGHNA, CDR2 YSLEER. The V end was cut by 1 base, the J end by 4 bases, with 13 bases between. The CDR3 covers 15 residues. This CDR3 reads CASSQGWDGGTEAFF. The CDR3 DNA is TGCGCCAGCAGCCAAGGATGGGATGGAGGCACTGAAGCTTTCTTT.

This sequence joins TRBV11-2 and TRBJ2-2, with D perhaps matching TRBD1 (5 bases). Germline V CDR1 and CDR2: SGHAT, FQNNGV. Deletions cut 2 bases from V and 1 base from J, with 8 bases between. This CDR3 spans 15 amino acids. The CDR3 region is CASSLRQGNTGELFF. The CDR3 DNA reads TGTGCCAGCAGCTTACGGCAGGGGAACACCGGGGAGCTGTTTTTT.

This chain joins TRBV5-1 and TRBJ2-5; a weak D match, TRBD2 (6 bases). Per the germline V gene, CDR1 is SGHRS and CDR2 is YFSETQ. V lost 1 base to trimming and J lost 5 bases, with 9 bases between them. The CDR3 contains 13 residues. The CDR3 loop reads CASSLRGTETQYF. The CDR3 region has the DNA TGCGCCAGCAGCTTGCGGGGGACGGAGACCCAGTACTTC.

The chain uses TRBV2 and TRBJ1-5; TRBD1 matches 9 bases. Trimming at V came to 8 bases and at J to 5 bases, leaving 10 bases not matched to a gene. Germline V gene data show CDR1 as SNHLY and CDR2 as FYNNEI. The CDR3 sequence is 15 residues long. Here the CDR3 reads CASSDWGQGHQPQHF. DNA for the CDR3: TGTGCCAGCTCTGATTGGGGACAGGGTCATCAGCCCCAGCATTTT.

This clone was seen more than once but under ten times. V usage is TRBV6-5 and J usage is TRBJ2-5, with 7 nucleotides matching TRBD1. V lost 5 bases to trimming and J lost 5 bases; unmatched junction nucleotides: 8. Germline V gene lookup returns CDR1 MNHEY and CDR2 SVGAGI. The CDR3 consists of 14 residues. This CDR3 reads CASSQQGQGETQYF. The CDR3 region has the DNA TGTGCCAGCAGTCAACAGGGGCAGGGGGAGACCCAGTACTTC.

The J gene is TRBJ1-1, the V gene TRBV18; maybe TRBD1 (6 bases). V shed 5 bases and J shed 5 bases, with 12 bases lying between them. This CDR3 has 13 residues. Germline V gives CDR1 KGHSH, CDR2 LQKENI. CDR3 nucleotide sequence: TGTGCCAGCTCATACAGGGATATGACTGAAGCTTTCTTT. It codes for CASSYRDMTEAFF.

The chain links TRBV7-3 to TRBJ1-1; D gene uncertain. V gave up 4 bases and J gave up 0 bases, with 6 bases separating them. Looked up from germline, CDR1 is SGHTA and CDR2 is FQGTGA. This CDR3 is 13 amino acids long. The CDR3 loop reads CASSSHMNTEAFF. CDR3 DNA: TGTGCCAGCAGCTCCCACATGAACACTGAAGCTTTCTTT.

CDR3 nucleotide sequence: TGTGCCAGCAGCTTGGCGGATCTGACTCGGGGCGAGCAGTACTTC. It is translated as CASSLADLTRGEQYF. J is TRBJ2-7 and V is TRBV5-4; D perhaps matches TRBD2 (5 bases). The germline gives CDR1 SGHNT, CDR2 YYREEE (reference sequence). V dropped 0 bases and J dropped 6 bases, with 16 bases sitting between them. CDR3 length: 15 residues.

This clone was observed a single time. The rearrangement links TRBV7-9 to TRBJ2-5, with 8 bases fitting TRBD2. After removal of 5 bases from V and 2 bases from J, the junction contained 1 base not matched to a gene. The CDR3 is 13 amino acids. Germline V lookup: CDR1 SEHNR, CDR2 FQNEAQ (reference sequence). CDR3 amino acids: CASSPGGQETQYF. The CDR3 DNA follows: TGTGCCAGCAGCCCGGGAGGGCAAGAGACCCAGTACTTC.

The gene calls are TRBV5-6 and TRBJ1-4; D ambiguous. CDR3 size: 14 residues. Germline loops: CDR1 SGHDT, CDR2 YYEEEE. Trimming cost V 0 bases and J 8 bases, with 11 bases left between them. The CDR3 loop reads CASSLGRPEEKLFF. The CDR3 nucleotides are TGTGCCAGCAGCTTGGGGCGGCCAGAAGAAAAACTGTTTTTT.

V is TRBV11-2 and J is TRBJ2-7, with 7 bases identical to TRBD1. V was clipped by 4 bases and J by 1 base; unmatched bases: 10. CDR1 SGHAT and CDR2 FQNNGV come from the germline V gene. This CDR3 has 16 residues. CDR3 protein: CASSSGQAYWSYEQYF. The CDR3 nucleotides read TGTGCCAGCAGCTCAGGACAGGCCTACTGGTCCTACGAGCAGTACTTC.

This sequence joins TRBV6-5 and TRBJ1-4; 8 bases map to TRBD1. After removal of 4 bases from V and 9 bases from J, the junction contained 4 bases not matched to a gene. The CDR3 sequence is 13 residues long. The germline V gene has CDR1 MNHEY and CDR2 SVGAGI. CDR3 amino acids: CASSFQGAKKLFF. The CDR3 DNA reads TGTGCCAGCAGTTTTCAGGGGGCGAAAAAACTGTTTTTT.

This sequence joins TRBV5-6 and TRBJ2-5; weak D call: TRBD2 (6 bases). There are 13 residues in the CDR3. V was clipped by 1 base and J by 5 bases, with 9 bases between them. The germline V gene encodes CDR1 SGHDT and CDR2 YYEEEE. The DNA of the CDR3 is TGTGCCAGCAGCTTGCGACTAGTGGAGACCCAGTACTTC. It codes for CASSLRLVETQYF.

The genes are TRBV27 and TRBJ1-1, with TRBD1 matching 8 bases. The V segment lost 5 bases and the J segment 1 base; nucleotides outside the gene matches: 9. CDR1 and CDR2 (germline): MNHEY, SMNVEV (reference sequence). This CDR3 has 16 residues. This chain's CDR3 is CASSPHRTGPNTEAFF. The CDR3 nucleotides read TGTGCCAGCAGTCCCCATCGGACAGGGCCGAACACTGAAGCTTTCTTT.

CDR3 bases: TGTGCCAGCAGCGCCGGTGGGGCCTATGGCTACACCTTC. Protein product: CASSAGGAYGYTF. The chain joins TRBV5-4 to TRBJ1-2, with D tentatively TRBD1 (5 bases). In germline, CDR1 is SGHNT, CDR2 YYREEE (reference sequence). Trimming took 4 bases from V and 4 from J, leaving 11 bases between them. The CDR3 runs 13 residues.

The V and J genes are TRBV7-2 and TRBJ1-2, with D unresolved. V shed 6 bases and J shed 2 bases, with 7 bases lying between them. CDR1 and CDR2 (germline): SGHTA, FQGNSA. CDR3 size: 12 residues. As DNA, the CDR3 is TGTGCCAGCAGTTTCCCAAACTATGGCTACACCTTC. Its protein product is CASSFPNYGYTF.

Ten or more counts support this clone. V and J are TRBV19 and TRBJ2-2; TRBD2 agrees at 11 bases. Germline loops: CDR1 LNHDA, CDR2 SQIVND (reference sequence). V lost 3 bases, J lost 6 bases, and 9 bases stayed unmatched. There are 17 residues in the CDR3. The CDR3 is CASSMVGLAGGAGELFF. CDR3 bases: TGTGCCAGTAGTATGGTGGGGCTAGCGGGAGGTGCCGGGGAGCTGTTTTTT. Full variable domain (missing parts from reference TRBV19 and TRBJ2-2): DGGITQSPKYLFRKEGQNVTLSCEQNLNHDAMYWYRQDPGQGLRLIYYSQIVNDFQKGDIAEGYSVSREKKESFPLTVTSAQKNPTAFYLCASSMVGLAGGAGELFFGEGSRLTVL.

The count of this clone is one. The chain is built from TRBV5-4 and TRBJ2-5, with 10 bases lining up with TRBD2. Germline loops: CDR1 SGHNT, CDR2 YYREEE (reference sequence). The CDR3 is 14 amino acids. V dropped 2 bases and J dropped 2; count of bases not matched to a gene: 0. This chain's CDR3 is CASSLAGGQETQYF. DNA for the CDR3: TGTGCCAGCAGCTTAGCGGGGGGGCAAGAGACCCAGTACTTC.

The chain combines TRBV28 with TRBJ1-1, with unresolved D. This CDR3 contains 14 residues. Looked up from germline, CDR1 is MDHEN and CDR2 is SYDVKM. Deletions cut 6 bases from V and 0 bases from J, with 11 bases between. The CDR3, as DNA: TGTGCCAGCAGGCCGACAACAATGAACACTGAAGCTTTCTTT. Protein product: CASRPTTMNTEAFF.

As regards this clone: Additional DNA sequences in this sample encode the identical CDR3. J is TRBJ1-2 and V is TRBV18; D is perhaps TRBD1 (6 bases). Germline CDR1 KGHSH, CDR2 LQKENI. The germline V and J ends were trimmed by 3 bases and 2 bases, with 13 bases remaining between them. The CDR3 totals 15 residues. CDR3 amino acids: CASSPGAGENYGYTF. The CDR3 DNA sequence: TGTGCCAGCTCACCGGGGGCAGGGGAAAACTATGGCTACACCTTC.

This chain connects TRBV7-2 to TRBJ2-3, with 8 bases lining up with TRBD2. V was pared by 1 base and J by 5 bases, with 5 bases of the junction left unmatched. The CDR3 totals 15 residues. The V gene's germline CDR1 is SGHTA and CDR2 FQGNSA. The CDR3 bases are TGTGCCAGCAGCTTAGGCGGGGGGCCGGGAGATACGCAGTATTTT. Translation gives CASSLGGGPGDTQYF.

This chain connects TRBV7-8 to TRBJ2-7; possibly TRBD1 for D (7 bases). V lost 2 bases to trimming and J lost 6 bases, with 17 bases between them. The CDR3 extends over 15 amino acids. Germline-derived CDR1 and CDR2 are SGHVS and FQNEAQ. The CDR3 loop is CASSLYLEGASEQYV. Written as DNA, the CDR3 is TGTGCCAGCAGCTTATATCTGGAGGGGGCCTCCGAGCAGTACGTC.

The V and J genes are TRBV28 and TRBJ1-2; D is possibly TRBD1 (6 bases). CDR3 length: 13 amino acids. With 11 bases removed from V and 4 bases from J, the gap between germline ends came to 17 bases. Germline CDR1 reads MDHEN; CDR2 reads SYDVKM. The DNA of the CDR3 is TGTGCCGGCCGTGGGGGGGCTAGCTATGGCTACACCTTC. As protein: CAGRGGASYGYTF.

The gene calls are TRBV10-3 and TRBJ1-6, with TRBD1 matching 12 bases. This CDR3 spans 17 amino acids. J lost 10 bases, V lost 8 bases, and 15 bases had no gene match. CDR1 ENHRY and CDR2 SYGVKD come from the germline V gene. The CDR3 reads CAIRGTGGAFGSSPLHF. As DNA, the CDR3 is TGTGCCATCCGCGGGACAGGGGGCGCTTTTGGGTCCTCACCCCTCCACTTT.

This chain uses TRBV10-3 with TRBJ2-5; TRBD2 aligns across 7 bases. This CDR3 comprises 17 residues. Trimming at V came to 0 bases and at J to 5 bases, leaving 12 bases not matched to a gene. The germline V gene encodes CDR1 ENHRY and CDR2 SYGVKD. The CDR3 is CAISESTRGRRGETQYF. CDR3 DNA: TGTGCCATCAGTGAGTCGACTCGGGGACGGCGGGGGGAGACCCAGTACTTC.